This T cell receptor (beta chain) was captured in a study of tissue T cells after allogeneic stem cell transplantation. Study-wide points: In patients and mice, blood and spleen missed much of tissue repertoire. Sampling depth was limited, and the cohort was small and clinically varied.

Assay: immunoSEQ multiplex PCR; the TCRdb copy retains only in-frame clones and omits some. Of under 8,000 clones detected, about 45% appear once; the ten largest clones hold 6.5% to 9%. CDR1 KGHPV and CDR2 FQNQEV come from the germline V gene (reference sequence). The CDR3 loop spans 14 amino acids. Trimming removed 3 bases from V and 0 bases from J, with 7 bases in between. About this clone itself: Its target is unknown. Mouse gene names and germline throughout. The CDR3 end is not reached by the read, which stops 1 residue before it; the germline J gene fills it in.

Time point denoted: mouse harvest day 7 after allogeneic transplant. The graft held 10^6 splenic CD5+ T cells and 10^7 T-cell-depleted bone marrow cells. The origin of this receptor is a female BALB/c mouse given C57BL/6 T cells with graft-versus-host disease after an allogeneic hematopoietic cell transplant. The gene calls are TRBV26 and TRBJ2-3, with a tentative D call TRBD1 (6 bases). The sample was lymph node tissue. CDR3 loop: CASSLQGSAETLYF. The sequenced CDR3 bases are TGTGCCAGCAGTCTACAGGGAAGTGCAGAAACGCTGTAT.